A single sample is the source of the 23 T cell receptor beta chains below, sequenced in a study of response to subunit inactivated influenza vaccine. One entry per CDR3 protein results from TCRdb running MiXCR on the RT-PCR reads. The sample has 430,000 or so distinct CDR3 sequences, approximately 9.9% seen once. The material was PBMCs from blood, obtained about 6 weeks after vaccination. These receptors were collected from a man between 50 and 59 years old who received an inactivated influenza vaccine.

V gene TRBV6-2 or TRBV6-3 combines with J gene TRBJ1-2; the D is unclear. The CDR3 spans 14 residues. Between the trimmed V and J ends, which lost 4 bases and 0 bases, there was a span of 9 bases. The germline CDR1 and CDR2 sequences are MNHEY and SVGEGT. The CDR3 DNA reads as TGTGCCAGCAGTTTCAAGCCGGCTAACTATGGCTACACCTTC. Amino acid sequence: CASSFKPANYGYTF.

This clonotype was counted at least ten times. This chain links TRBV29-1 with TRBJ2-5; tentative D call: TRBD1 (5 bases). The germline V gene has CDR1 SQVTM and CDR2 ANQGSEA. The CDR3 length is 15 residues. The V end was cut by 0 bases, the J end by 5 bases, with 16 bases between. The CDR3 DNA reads TGCAGCGTTGAAGATCGAGCCAGGGCCCATGAGACCCAGTACTTC. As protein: CSVEDRARAHETQYF. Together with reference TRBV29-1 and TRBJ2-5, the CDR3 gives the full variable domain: SAVISQKPSRDICQRGTSLTIQCQVDSQVTMMFWYRQQPGQSLTLIATANQGSEATYESGFVIDKFPISRPNLTFSTLTVSNMSPEDSSIYLCSVEDRARAHETQYFGPGTRLLVL.

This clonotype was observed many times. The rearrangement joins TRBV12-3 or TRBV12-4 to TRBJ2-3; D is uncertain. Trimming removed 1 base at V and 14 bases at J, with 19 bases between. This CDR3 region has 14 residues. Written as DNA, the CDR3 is TGTGCCAGCAGTTTAGAAAGTCGCGCGGATATGTGGTATTTT. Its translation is CASSLESRADMWYF.

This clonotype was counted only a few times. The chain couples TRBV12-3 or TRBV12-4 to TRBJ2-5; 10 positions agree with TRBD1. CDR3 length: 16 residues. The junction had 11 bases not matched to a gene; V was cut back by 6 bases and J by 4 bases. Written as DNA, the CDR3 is TGTGCCAGCAGAACCAACGGACAGGGGGTCTTAGAGACCCAGTACTTC. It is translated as CASRTNGQGVLETQYF.

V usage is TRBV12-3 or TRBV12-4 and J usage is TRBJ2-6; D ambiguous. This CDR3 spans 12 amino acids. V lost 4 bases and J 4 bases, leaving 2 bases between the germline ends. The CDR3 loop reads CASSWGANVLTF. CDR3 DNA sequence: TGTGCCAGCAGTTGGGGGGCCAACGTCCTGACTTTC.

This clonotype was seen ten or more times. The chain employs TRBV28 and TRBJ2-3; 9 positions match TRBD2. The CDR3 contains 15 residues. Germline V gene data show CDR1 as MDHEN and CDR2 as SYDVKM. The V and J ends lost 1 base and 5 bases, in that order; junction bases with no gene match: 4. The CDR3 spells CASSLYSGGEDTQYF. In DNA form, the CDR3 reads TGTGCCAGCAGTTTATATAGCGGGGGAGAAGATACGCAGTATTTT. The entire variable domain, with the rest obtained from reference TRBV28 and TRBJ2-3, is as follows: DVKVTQSSRYLVKRTGEKVFLECVQDMDHENMFWYRQDPGLGLRLIYFSYDVKMKEKGDIPEGYSVSREKKERFSLILESASTNQTSMYLCASSLYSGGEDTQYFGPGTRLTVL.

The CDR3: CASSHAGTGDFYEQYF. The CDR3 nucleotides are TGCGCCAGCAGCCATGCCGGGACAGGGGATTTCTACGAGCAGTACTTC. The J gene is TRBJ2-7, the V gene TRBV4-1, with TRBD1 matching 10 bases. With V trimmed by 3 bases and J by 3 bases, 8 bases remained unmatched. The CDR3 sequence is 16 residues long. The germline gives CDR1 MGHRA, CDR2 YSYEKL.

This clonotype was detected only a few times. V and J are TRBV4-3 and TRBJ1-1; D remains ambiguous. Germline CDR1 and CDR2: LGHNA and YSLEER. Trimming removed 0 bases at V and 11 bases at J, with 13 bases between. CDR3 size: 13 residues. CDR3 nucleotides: TGCGCCAGCAGCCAAGATCCCGCGAGGTGGGCTTTCTTT. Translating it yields CASSQDPARWAFF.

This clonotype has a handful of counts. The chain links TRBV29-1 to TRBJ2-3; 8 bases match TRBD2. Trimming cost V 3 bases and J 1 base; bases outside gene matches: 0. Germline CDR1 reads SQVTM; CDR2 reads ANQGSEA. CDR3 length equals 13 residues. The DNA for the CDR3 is TGCAGCGTTGAGCGGGAGGGCACAGATACGCAGTATTTT. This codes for CSVEREGTDTQYF.

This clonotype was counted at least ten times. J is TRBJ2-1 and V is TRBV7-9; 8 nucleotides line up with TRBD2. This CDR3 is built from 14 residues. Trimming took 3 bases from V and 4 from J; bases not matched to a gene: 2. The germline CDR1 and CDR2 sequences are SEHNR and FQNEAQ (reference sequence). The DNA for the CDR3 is TGTGCCAGCAGCTTCCGACTAGCGTACAATGAGCAGTTCTTC. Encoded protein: CASSFRLAYNEQFF.

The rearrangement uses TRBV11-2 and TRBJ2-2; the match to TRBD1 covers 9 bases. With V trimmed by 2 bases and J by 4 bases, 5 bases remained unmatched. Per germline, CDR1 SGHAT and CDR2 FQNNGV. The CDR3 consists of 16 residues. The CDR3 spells CASSLSGQGLTGELFF. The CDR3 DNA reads TGTGCCAGCAGCTTATCGGGACAGGGCCTCACCGGGGAGCTGTTTTTT.

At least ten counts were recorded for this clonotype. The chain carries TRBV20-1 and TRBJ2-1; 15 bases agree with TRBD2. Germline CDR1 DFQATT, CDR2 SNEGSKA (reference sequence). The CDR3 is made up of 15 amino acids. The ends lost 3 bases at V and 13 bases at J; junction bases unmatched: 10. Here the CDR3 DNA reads TGCAGTGCTAGCCCTGGGACTAGCGGGAGGATTCCTCAGTTCTTC. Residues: CSASPGTSGRIPQFF.

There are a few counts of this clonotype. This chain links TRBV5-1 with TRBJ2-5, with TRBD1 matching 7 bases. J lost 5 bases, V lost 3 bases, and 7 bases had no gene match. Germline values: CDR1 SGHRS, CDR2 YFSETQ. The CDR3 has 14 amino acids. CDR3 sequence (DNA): TGCGCCAGCAGCTCAGGTGGGACAGCGGAGACCCAGTACTTC. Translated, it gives CASSSGGTAETQYF.

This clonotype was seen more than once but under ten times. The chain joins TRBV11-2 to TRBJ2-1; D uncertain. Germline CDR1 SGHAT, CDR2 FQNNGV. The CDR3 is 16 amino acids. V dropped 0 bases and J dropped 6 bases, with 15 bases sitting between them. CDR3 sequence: CASSLEAALRFNEQFF. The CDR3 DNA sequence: TGTGCCAGCAGCTTAGAGGCGGCTCTTCGTTTCAATGAGCAGTTCTTC.

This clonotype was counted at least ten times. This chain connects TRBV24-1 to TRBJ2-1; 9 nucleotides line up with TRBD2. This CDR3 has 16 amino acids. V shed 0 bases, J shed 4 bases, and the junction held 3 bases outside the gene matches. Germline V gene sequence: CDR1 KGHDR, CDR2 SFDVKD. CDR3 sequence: CATSDLGGRGYNEQFF. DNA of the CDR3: TGTGCCACCAGTGATTTGGGCGGGAGGGGGTACAATGAGCAGTTCTTC.

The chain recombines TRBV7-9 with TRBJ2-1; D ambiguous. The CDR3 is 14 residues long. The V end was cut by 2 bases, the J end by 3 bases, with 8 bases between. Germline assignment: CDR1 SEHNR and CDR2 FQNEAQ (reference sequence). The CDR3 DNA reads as TGTGCCAGCAGCTTAAGTGTACGCTACAATGAGCAGTTCTTC. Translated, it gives CASSLSVRYNEQFF. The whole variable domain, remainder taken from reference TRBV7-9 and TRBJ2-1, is DTGVSQNPRHKITKRGQNVTFRCDPISEHNRLYWYRQTLGQGPEFLTYFQNEAQLEKSRLLSDRFSAERPKGSFSTLEIQRTEQGDSAMYLCASSLSVRYNEQFFGPGTRLTVL.

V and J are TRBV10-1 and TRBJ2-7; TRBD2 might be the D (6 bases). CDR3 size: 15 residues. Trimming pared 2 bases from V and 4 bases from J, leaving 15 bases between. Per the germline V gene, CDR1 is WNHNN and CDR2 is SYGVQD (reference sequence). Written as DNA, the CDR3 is TGCGCCAGCAGTGAGGCCGGGACTTCGCCTTACGAGCAGTACTTC. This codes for CASSEAGTSPYEQYF.

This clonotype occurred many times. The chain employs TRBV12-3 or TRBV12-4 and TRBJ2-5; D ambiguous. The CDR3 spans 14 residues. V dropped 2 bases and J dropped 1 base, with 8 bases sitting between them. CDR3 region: CASSLSGSQETQYF. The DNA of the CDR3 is TGTGCCAGCAGTTTATCAGGATCCCAAGAGACCCAGTACTTC.

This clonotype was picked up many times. The CDR3 nucleotides are TGTGCCAGCAGTTCGCAACAGCTGGTGGGTTCACCCCTCCACTTT. Protein sequence: CASSSQQLVGSPLHF. This chain uses TRBV12-3 or TRBV12-4 with TRBJ1-6, with D unresolved. The CDR3 spans 15 residues. V was cut by 4 bases and J by 9 bases, with 16 bases left in between.

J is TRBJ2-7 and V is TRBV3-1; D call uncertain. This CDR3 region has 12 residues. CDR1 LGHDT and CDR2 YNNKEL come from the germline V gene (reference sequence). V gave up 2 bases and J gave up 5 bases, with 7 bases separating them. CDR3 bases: TGTGCCAGCAGCCAAATAAAACACGAGCAGTACTTC. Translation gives CASSQIKHEQYF.

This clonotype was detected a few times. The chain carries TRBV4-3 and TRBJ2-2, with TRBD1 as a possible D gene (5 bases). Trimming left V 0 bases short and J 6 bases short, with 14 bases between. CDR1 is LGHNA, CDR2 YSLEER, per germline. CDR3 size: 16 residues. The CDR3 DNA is TGCGCCAGCAGCCAAGATGAAGGGGATAGTGCCGGGGAGCTGTTTTTT. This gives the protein CASSQDEGDSAGELFF.

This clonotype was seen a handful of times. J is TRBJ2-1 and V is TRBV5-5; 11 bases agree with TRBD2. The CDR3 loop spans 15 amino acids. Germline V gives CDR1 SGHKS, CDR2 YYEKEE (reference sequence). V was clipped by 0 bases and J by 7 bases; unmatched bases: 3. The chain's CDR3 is CASSLGSSGGNEQFF. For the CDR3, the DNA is TGTGCCAGCAGCTTGGGGTCTAGCGGGGGGAATGAGCAGTTCTTC.

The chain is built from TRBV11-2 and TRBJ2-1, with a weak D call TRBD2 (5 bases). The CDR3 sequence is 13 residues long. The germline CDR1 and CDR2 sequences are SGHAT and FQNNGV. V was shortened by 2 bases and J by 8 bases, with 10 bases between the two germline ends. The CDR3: CASSLTLADEQFF. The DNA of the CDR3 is TGTGCCAGCAGCTTAACTCTAGCCGATGAGCAGTTCTTC.